This T cell receptor beta chain was sequenced during a study of healthy donors' naive CD4 and CD8 T cells (dated by TCRdb to about 2015). Study-level background: Donor selection covered three age groups (20-25, 40-50 and 60-70 years) with more than 5 people in each, and the resulting cohort had a mean age of around 45 and was half female. The TCR alpha libraries followed the same workflow as the beta chain, except for a newly designed primer set that covered all functional IMGT alpha gene variants. The donors were HLA-typed by sequencing at HLA-A, -B, -C, -DRB1, -DQB1 and -DPB1, using the SBTexcellerator protocol, an ABI3130xl analyzer and SBTengine software. Peripheral blood mononuclear cells were obtained from 15 to 20 unrelated, healthy individuals. Rearranged TCR alpha and beta chains from naive CD4+ and CD8+ T cells were sequenced in the study to test how TCR variation relates to lineage commitment. Points the paper makes about the study in general: Possible repertoire bias from homeostatic proliferation of naive T cells was not directly addressed. In both chains, CD4+ lineage was associated with a positively charged CDR3, and CD8+ lineage was associated with a negatively charged CDR3. Because the alpha and beta chains were sequenced in bulk, pairing them was not possible, and so effects of the combined chains went unevaluated. V genes, J genes and CDR3 charge together appeared to explain roughly 14% of CD4/CD8 propensity variance, in a largely additive manner. Most V and J gene segments were reportedly biased between naive CD4+ and CD8+ cells, consistently across donors and independent of HLA genotype.

This clonotype appeared a few times. Its antigen remains undetermined. No much larger clone is present one base from it, and per-base qualities are unavailable. Instrument used: 454 GS FLX Titanium. A previously published linear amplification protocol was used to build TCR libraries from roughly 500 ng of total RNA. Sequencing was carried out on the Roche/454 Genome Sequencer using Titanium chemistry. The paper's data handling went like this. 60,000 to 80,000 rearranged TCR alpha transcripts were sequenced from roughly 5 of the healthy donors. Duplicate transcripts were removed, and unique TCR clonotypes were defined by the CDR3 junction according to IMGT nomenclature. CD4 versus CD8 status was modeled on V and J genes by logistic regression in R 2.13.0, with adjustment for donor effects and Bonferroni correction for multiple testing. Using fastp at Q25 and MiXCR, TCRdb reprocessed the public reads and kept productive beta chains. Rows with one shared CDR3 protein collapse into an entry with the most common genes and DNA. The V and J calls, along with clone size, are taken from TCRdb and not from the paper's own processing. The sample table records approximately 180,000 distinct CDR3 sequences; around 70% of these occur just once. Around 2% of the sample lies in the top ten.

Cells with a CD4+CD8-CD45RO-CD45RA+ profile were isolated by FACS and defined as naive CD4+ T cells, and those with a CD8+CD4-CD45RA+CD27bright profile were defined as naive CD8+ T cells. The antibodies used for sorting targeted CD4 (RPA-T4), CD8 (SK1), CD27 (O323), CD45RA (HI100) and CD45RO (UCHL1). CDR1 LNHNV and CDR2 YYDKDF are derived from the germline V gene (reference sequence). Including cysteine and phenylalanine, the CDR3 has 15 amino acids. Of all the DNA, just the CDR3 is kept, 45 bases in frame from base 1. Relative to germline, V is 2 bases shorter and J is 0 bases shorter, with 10 bases between their ends.

This TCR derives from a pool of human donors in good health; the sample pools cells from several healthy donors. Sequenced sample: naive CD4+ and CD8+ T cells sorted from blood, pooled from several donors. The cell subset or site label corresponds to: FACS-sorted naive CD4+ (CD45RO-CD45RA+) and naive CD8+ (CD45RA+CD27bright) T cells. The V and J genes are TRBV15 and TRBJ1-1, with the D gene not confidently named. Here is the DNA: TGTGCCACCAGCAGAAACCTCGCCTTGAACACTGAAGCTTTCTTT. It translates to CATSRNLALNTEAFF. This CDR3, with the reference TRBV15 and TRBJ1-1 proteins standing in past its ends, gives the full variable domain DAMVIQNPRYQVTQFGKPVTLSCSQTLNHNVMYWYQQKSSQAPKLLFHYYDKDFNNEADTPDNFQSRRPNTSFCFLDIRSPGLGDTAMYLCATSRNLALNTEAFFGQGTRLTVV.